The TCR beta chain described here comes from a study of cytomegalovirus exposure and HLA in healthy donors. This CDR3 is 15 amino acids long. In germline, CDR1 is MDHEN, CDR2 SYDVKM. V lost 7 bases and J 2 bases, leaving 15 bases between the germline ends. Researchers ran the PCR with 60 Vbeta and 13 Jbeta primers. TCRdb's table, derived via immunoSEQ multiplex PCR, lists solely in-frame clones and lacks some. The sample includes around 150,000 clones, 65% to 80% of them seen just once. This clone has a handful of counts. The specimen sequenced was PBMCs. This chain joins TRBV28 and TRBJ1-5, with D perhaps matching TRBD1 (6 bases). The origin of this receptor is a man younger than 35 in good health and CMV-seropositive. In DNA, the CDR3 is TGTGCCAGCACCGAGGCGGGGGGCCGCAATCAGCCCCAGCATTTT. Its protein is CASTEAGGRNQPQHF.